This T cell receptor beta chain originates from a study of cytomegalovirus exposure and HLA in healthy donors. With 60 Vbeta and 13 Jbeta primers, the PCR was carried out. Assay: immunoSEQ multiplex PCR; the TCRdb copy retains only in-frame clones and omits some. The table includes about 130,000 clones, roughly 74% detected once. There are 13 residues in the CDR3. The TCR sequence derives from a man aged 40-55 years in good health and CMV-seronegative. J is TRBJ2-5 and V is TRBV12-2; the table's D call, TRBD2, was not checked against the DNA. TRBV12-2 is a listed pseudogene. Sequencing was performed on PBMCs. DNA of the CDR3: TGTGCAAGTCGCTTAGTAGACCAAGAGACCCAGTACTTC. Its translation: CASRLVDQETQYF.